This TCR beta chain was retrieved from a study of T-cell reconstitution after alpha-beta-depleted transplantation in children. Whole-study results and caveats: Expanded graft clones, several hundred of them, were reportedly the source of alpha-beta T cells about two months after transplant.

A few counts support this clonotype. The antigen remains undetermined. The germline gives CDR1 MGHRA, CDR2 YSYEKL. This CDR3 comprises 13 residues. V gave up 5 bases and J gave up 6 bases, with 12 bases separating them. Preparation of the TCRbeta library involved a method that used unique molecular identifiers. TCRdb fed the PCR reads into MiXCR, producing one record per CDR3 protein. The sample has roughly 200,000 distinct CDR3 sequences, approximately 8% seen once. This receptor was obtained from a male patient between 2 and 15 years old who had a stem cell transplant for acute myeloid leukemia, so the T cells may come from the graft donor. V and J are TRBV4-1 and TRBJ2-3; D gene unclear. This specimen was PBMCs, mostly from graft donor cells, taken 360 days after TCRalphabeta/CD19-depleted stem cell transplant. CDR3 nucleotides: TGCGCCAGCAGCTCCGAGATAGTGGATACGCAGTATTTT. Protein sequence: CASSSEIVDTQYF.